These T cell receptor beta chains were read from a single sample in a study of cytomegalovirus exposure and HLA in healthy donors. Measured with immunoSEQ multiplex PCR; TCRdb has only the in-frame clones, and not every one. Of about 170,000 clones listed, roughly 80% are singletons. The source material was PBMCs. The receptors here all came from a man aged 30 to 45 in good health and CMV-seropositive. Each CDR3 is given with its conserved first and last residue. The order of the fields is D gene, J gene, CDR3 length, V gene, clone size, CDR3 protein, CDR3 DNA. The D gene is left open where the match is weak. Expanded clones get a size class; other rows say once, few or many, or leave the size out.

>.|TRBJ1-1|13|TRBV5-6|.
CASSFTQGTEAFF
TGTGCCAGCAGCTTTACACAGGGAACTGAAGCTTTCTTT
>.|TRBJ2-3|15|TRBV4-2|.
CASSQYLTGDDTQYF
TGTGCCAGCAGCCAATACCTGACAGGAGATGATACGCAGTATTTT
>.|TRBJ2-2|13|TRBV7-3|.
CASSPLNTGELFF
TGTGCCAGCAGCCCCTTGAACACCGGGGAGCTGTTTTTT
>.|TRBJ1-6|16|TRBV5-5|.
CASSLDGRVSVSPLHF
TGTGCCAGCAGCTTGGATGGCAGGGTGTCGGTTTCACCCCTCCACTTT
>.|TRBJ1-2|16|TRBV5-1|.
CASSYGTGYNNYGYTF
TGCGCCAGCAGTTACGGCACAGGGTATAATAACTATGGCTACACCTTC
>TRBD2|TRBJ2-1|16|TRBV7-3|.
CASSWGLAEIYNEQFF
TGTGCCAGCAGCTGGGGACTAGCGGAGATTTACAATGAGCAGTTCTTC
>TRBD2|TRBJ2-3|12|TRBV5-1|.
CASSQLAGSQYF
TGCGCCAGCAGCCAACTAGCGGGGTCGCAGTATTTT
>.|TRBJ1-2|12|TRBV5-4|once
CASSLAAGGDTF
TGTGCCAGCAGCCTGGCGGCGGGGGGGGACACCTTC
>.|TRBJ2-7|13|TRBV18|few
CASSPAGNHEQYF
TGTGCCAGCTCACCAGCAGGGAACCACGAGCAGTACTTC
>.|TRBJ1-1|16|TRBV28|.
CASSLISGRTNTEAFF
TGTGCCAGCAGTTTAATAAGCGGTCGGACGAACACTGAAGCTTTCTTT
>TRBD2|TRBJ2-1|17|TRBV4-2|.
CASSRRWGGLSGNEQFF
TGTGCCAGCAGCCGAAGATGGGGGGGACTTTCGGGGAATGAGCAGTTCTTC
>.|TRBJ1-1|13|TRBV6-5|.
CASSYASNTEAFF
TGTGCCAGCAGTTACGCGTCGAACACTGAAGCTTTCTTT
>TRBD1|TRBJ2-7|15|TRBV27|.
CASSPGQGVGYEQYF
TGTGCCAGCAGTCCTGGACAGGGGGTGGGATACGAGCAGTACTTC
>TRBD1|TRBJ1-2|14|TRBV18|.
CASSFGTGGHGYTF
TGTGCCAGCTCTTTTGGGACAGGGGGACATGGCTACACCTTC
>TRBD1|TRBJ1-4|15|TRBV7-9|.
CASSRKQGPNEKLFF
TGTGCCAGCAGTCGTAAACAGGGGCCCAATGAAAAACTGTTTTTT
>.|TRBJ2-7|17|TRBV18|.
CASSPETVQQGRGEQYF
TGTGCCAGCTCACCCGAGACGGTCCAACAGGGACGCGGGGAGCAGTACTTC
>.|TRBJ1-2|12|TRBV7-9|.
CSSSLRGYGYTF
TGTTCCAGCAGCCTAAGGGGATATGGCTACACCTTC
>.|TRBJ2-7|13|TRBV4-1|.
CATGQGLLYEQYF
TGCGCCACAGGTCAGGGACTCTTGTACGAGCAGTACTTC
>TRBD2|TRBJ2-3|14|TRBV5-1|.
CASSLPGGADTQYF
TGCGCCAGCAGCTTGCCCGGGGGGGCAGATACGCAGTATTTT
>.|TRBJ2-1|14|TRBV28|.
CASSPSNRVDEQFF
TGTGCCAGCAGCCCGTCTAACAGGGTGGATGAGCAGTTCTTC
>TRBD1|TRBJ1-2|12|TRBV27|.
CASSSQGDGYTF
TGTGCCAGCAGTTCGCAGGGGGATGGCTACACCTTC
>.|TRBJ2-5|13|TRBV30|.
CAWSAGRSETQYF
TGTGCCTGGAGCGCAGGGAGGTCGGAGACCCAGTACTTC
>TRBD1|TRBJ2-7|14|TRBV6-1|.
CASRPRQGAGEQYF
TGTGCCAGCAGACCCCGACAGGGGGCGGGAGAGCAGTACTTC
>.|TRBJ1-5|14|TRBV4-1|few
CASSQDERNQPQHF
TGCGCCAGCAGCCAAGATGAGAGGAATCAGCCCCAGCATTTT
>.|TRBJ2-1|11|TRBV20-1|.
CSASLYNEQFF
TGCAGTGCTAGTCTCTACAATGAGCAGTTCTTC
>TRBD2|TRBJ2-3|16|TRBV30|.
CAWSAGLAGVRDTQYF
TGTGCCTGGAGTGCCGGGCTAGCGGGAGTCAGAGATACGCAGTATTTT
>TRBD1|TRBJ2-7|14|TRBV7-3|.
CASSTRDRGLEQYF
TGTGCCAGCAGCACAAGGGACAGGGGGCTTGAGCAGTACTTC
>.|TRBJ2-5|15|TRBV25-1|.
CASRRQGNFGETQYF
TGTGCCAGCAGGAGGCAGGGAAATTTCGGGGAGACCCAGTACTTC
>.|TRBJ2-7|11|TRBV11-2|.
CASSFGQEQYF
TGTGCCAGCAGCTTCGGACAGGAGCAGTACTTC
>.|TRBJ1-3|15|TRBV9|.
CASSAQKSSGNTIYF
TGTGCCAGCAGCGCACAGAAGAGCTCTGGAAACACCATATATTTT
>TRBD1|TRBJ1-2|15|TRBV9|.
CASSSRRQGPYGYTF
TGTGCCAGCAGCTCACGCAGACAGGGGCCGTATGGCTACACCTTC
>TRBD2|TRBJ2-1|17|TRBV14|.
CASSPEYMRGAGDEQFF
TGTGCCAGCAGTCCTGAGTACATGCGGGGGGCTGGAGATGAGCAGTTCTTC
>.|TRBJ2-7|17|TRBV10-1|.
CASSPGQGGPRSSEQYF
TGCGCCAGCAGTCCAGGACAGGGAGGGCCACGGTCTAGCGAGCAGTACTTC
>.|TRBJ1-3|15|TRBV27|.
CASSLSGLTGNTIYF
TGTGCCAGCAGTTTATCGGGCCTTACTGGAAACACCATATATTTT
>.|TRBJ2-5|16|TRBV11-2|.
CASSPGVDVRQETQYF
TGTGCCAGCAGCCCGGGGGTCGACGTTCGGCAAGAGACCCAGTACTTC
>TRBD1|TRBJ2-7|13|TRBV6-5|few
CASSHRGRYEQYF
TGTGCCAGCAGCCACAGGGGGCGGTACGAGCAGTACTTC
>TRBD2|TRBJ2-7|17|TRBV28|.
CASSPPLGTSRYYEQYF
TGTGCCAGCAGTCCCCCCCTCGGGACTAGCAGATACTACGAGCAGTACTTC
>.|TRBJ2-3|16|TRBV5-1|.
CASSLGLAYPPDTQYF
TGCGCCAGCAGCTTGGGGCTAGCGTATCCCCCCGATACGCAGTATTTT
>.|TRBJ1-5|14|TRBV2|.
CASRGRTDNQPQHF
TGTGCCAGCAGGGGAAGGACAGATAATCAGCCCCAGCATTTT